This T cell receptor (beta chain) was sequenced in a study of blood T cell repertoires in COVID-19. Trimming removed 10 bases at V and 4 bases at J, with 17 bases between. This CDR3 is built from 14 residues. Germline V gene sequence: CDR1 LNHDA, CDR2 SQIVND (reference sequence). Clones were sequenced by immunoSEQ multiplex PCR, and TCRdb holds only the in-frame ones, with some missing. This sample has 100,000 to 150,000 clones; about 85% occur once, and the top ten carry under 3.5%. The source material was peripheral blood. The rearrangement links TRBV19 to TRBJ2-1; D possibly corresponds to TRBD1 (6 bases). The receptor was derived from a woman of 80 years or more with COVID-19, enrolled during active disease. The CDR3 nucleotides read TGTGCCACTCAGACTGGGGGCCTTTACAATGAGCAGTTCTTC. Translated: CATQTGGLYNEQFF.